Described below is a single TCR beta chain sequence and its context. In the source study's methods: Reference gene primer amplification gave estimated nucleated cell counts. Sequenced by immunoSEQ multiplex PCR; TCRdb stores in-frame clones only, minus some. From that table come the V and J calls and clone size; the DNA was used to work out D and trimming. The repertoire holds more than 95,000 clones, around 88% seen once, with over 4.5% in the top ten. The data were taken from a study of blood T cell repertoires in COVID-19. Germline V CDR1 and CDR2: SNHLY, FYNNEI. This CDR3 comprises 14 residues. V dropped 10 bases and J dropped 6 bases, with 19 bases sitting between them.

The chain links TRBV2 to TRBJ2-1, with D maybe TRBD2 (5 bases). The sample was peripheral blood. The receptor comes from a human donor in a cohort sampled during active COVID-19. The CDR3 DNA follows: TGTGCCACCTTTCGGACTTTACTTTTCAATGAGCAGTTCTTC. Protein sequence: CATFRTLLFNEQFF.